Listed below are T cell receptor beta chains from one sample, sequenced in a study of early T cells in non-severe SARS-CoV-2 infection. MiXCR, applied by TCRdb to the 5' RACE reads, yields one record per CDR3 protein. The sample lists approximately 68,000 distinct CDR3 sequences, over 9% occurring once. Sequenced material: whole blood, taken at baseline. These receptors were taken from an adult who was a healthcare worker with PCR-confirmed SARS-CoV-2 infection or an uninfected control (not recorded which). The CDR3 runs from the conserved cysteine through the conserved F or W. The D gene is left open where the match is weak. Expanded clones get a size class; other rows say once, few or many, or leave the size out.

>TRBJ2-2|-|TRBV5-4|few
CASSLPGYTGELFF
TGTGCCAGCAGCTTGCCAGGTTACACCGGGGAGCTGTTTTTT
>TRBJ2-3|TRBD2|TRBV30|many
CAWSSGTSGGFTDTQYF
TGTGCCTGGAGTTCTGGGACTAGCGGGGGGTTCACAGATACGCAGTATTTT
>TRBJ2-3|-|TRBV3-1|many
CASSRRGATDTQYF
TGTGCCAGCAGCCGAAGGGGGGCCACAGATACGCAGTATTTT
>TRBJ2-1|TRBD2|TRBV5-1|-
CASSPRTSRNNEQFF
TGCGCCAGCAGCCCGCGGACTAGTCGAAACAATGAGCAGTTCTTC
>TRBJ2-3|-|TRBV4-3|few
CASSQERRGTQYF
TGCGCCAGCAGCCAAGAAAGAAGAGGGACGCAGTATTTT
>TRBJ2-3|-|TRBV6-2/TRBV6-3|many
CASSYGGVSTDTQYF
TGTGCCAGCAGTTACGGCGGGGTTAGCACAGATACGCAGTATTTT
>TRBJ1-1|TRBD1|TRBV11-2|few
CASRQGQGLLTGTEVFF
TGTGCCAGCAGACAAGGACAGGGACTGCTTACGGGGACTGAAGTTTTCTTT
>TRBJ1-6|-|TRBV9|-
CASSPTVGSNSPLHF
TGTGCCAGCAGCCCCACTGTGGGTTCTAATTCACCCCTCCACTTT
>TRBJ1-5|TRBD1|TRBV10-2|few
CARDRDNQPQHF
TGCGCCAGGGACAGGGACAATCAGCCCCAGCATTTT
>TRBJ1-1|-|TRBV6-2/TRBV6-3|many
CATQLGRTTEAFF
TGTGCCACCCAACTCGGACGGACAACTGAAGCTTTCTTT
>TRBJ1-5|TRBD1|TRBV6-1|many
CASGTGGNQPQHF
TGTGCCAGCGGAACAGGGGGCAATCAGCCCCAGCATTTT
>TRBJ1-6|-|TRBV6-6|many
CASSLYHWDSPLHF
TGTGCCAGCAGTCTTTACCACTGGGATTCACCCCTCCACTTT
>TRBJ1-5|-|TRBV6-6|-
CASSPTGRSNQPQHF
TGTGCCAGCAGTCCGACCGGGAGAAGCAATCAGCCCCAGCATTTT
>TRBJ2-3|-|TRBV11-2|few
CASSFSRGTDTQYF
TGTGCCAGCAGCTTTTCCAGGGGAACAGATACGCAGTATTTT
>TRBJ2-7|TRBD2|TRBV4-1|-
CASSQEGTGGTYEQYF
TGCGCCAGCAGCCAAGAAGGAACGGGGGGAACCTACGAGCAGTACTTC
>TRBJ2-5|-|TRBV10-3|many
CAIGGKETQYF
TGTGCCATCGGAGGGAAGGAGACCCAGTACTTC
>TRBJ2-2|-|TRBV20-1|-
CSAPEAGTGNTGELFF
TGCAGTGCCCCGGAAGCGGGGACAGGGAACACCGGGGAGCTGTTTTTT
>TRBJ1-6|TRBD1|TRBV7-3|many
CASSGDRGPGSPLHF
TGTGCCAGCAGCGGGGACAGGGGGCCTGGTTCACCCCTCCACTTT
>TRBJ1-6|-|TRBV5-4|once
CASSLDGTPLHF
TGTGCCAGCAGCTTGGATGGAACACCCCTCCACTTT
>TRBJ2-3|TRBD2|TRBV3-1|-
CASSESGGVDTQYF
TGTGCCAGCAGCGAGAGCGGGGGGGTGGATACGCAGTATTTT
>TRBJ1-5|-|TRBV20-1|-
CSATQGSNQPQHF
TGCAGTGCTACTCAGGGGTCCAATCAGCCCCAGCATTTT
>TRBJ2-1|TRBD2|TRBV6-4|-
CASSGAGGRDEQFF
TGTGCCAGCAGTGGAGCGGGGGGGAGAGATGAGCAGTTCTTC
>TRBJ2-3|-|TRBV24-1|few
CATSDSYLGDTQYF
TGTGCCACCAGTGATTCCTACCTAGGTGATACGCAGTATTTT
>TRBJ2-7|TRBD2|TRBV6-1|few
CASSPGGLADYSYEQYF
TGTGCCAGCAGCCCTGGGGGACTAGCGGATTATTCCTACGAGCAGTACTTC
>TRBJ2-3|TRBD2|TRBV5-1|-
CASSYGGAGTDTQYF
TGCGCCAGCAGCTACGGGGGGGCAGGCACAGATACGCAGTATTTT
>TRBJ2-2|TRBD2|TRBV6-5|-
CASSTSGGPSGELFF
TGTGCCAGCAGTACCAGCGGGGGGCCCTCCGGGGAGCTGTTTTTT
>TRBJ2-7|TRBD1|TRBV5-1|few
CASSSRTGDSYEQYF
TGCGCCAGCAGCTCGCGGACAGGGGACTCCTACGAGCAGTACTTC
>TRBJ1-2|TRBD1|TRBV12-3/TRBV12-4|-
CASSDRGSGYTF
TGTGCCAGCAGCGACAGGGGAAGTGGCTACACCTTC
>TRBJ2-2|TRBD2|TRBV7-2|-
CASSLALAGNTGELFF
TGTGCCAGCAGCTTAGCCCTAGCGGGCAACACCGGGGAGCTGTTTTTT
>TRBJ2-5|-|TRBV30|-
CAWSVQRETQYF
TGTGCCTGGAGTGTACAACGAGAGACCCAGTACTTC
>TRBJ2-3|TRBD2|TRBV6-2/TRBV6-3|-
CASSYTVGLAASTDTQYF
TGTGCCAGCAGTTACACCGTAGGACTAGCGGCTAGCACAGATACGCAGTATTTT
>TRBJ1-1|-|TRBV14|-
CASSQDRGTRNTEAFF
TGTGCCAGCAGCCAAGACAGGGGTACACGGAACACTGAAGCTTTCTTT
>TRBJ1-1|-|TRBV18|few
CASSPLNPLMNTEAFF
TGTGCCAGCTCACCACTTAACCCCCTAATGAACACTGAAGCTTTCTTT
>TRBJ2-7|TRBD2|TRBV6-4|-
CASSDSKSGASYEQYF
TGTGCCAGCAGTGACTCGAAAAGCGGGGCTTCTTACGAGCAGTACTTC
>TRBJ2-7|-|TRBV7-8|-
CASSFTDYEQYF
TGTGCCAGCAGCTTCACAGATTACGAGCAGTACTTC
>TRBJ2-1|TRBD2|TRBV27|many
CASSLSPGLAKSKNEQFF
TGTGCCAGCAGTTTGTCACCGGGACTAGCGAAGTCGAAAAATGAGCAGTTCTTC
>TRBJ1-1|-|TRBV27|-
CASSLGKNTEAFF
TGTGCCAGCAGTTTAGGTAAGAACACTGAAGCTTTCTTT
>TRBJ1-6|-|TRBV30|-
CAWSALGGGKNSPLHF
TGTGCCTGGAGTGCCTTAGGTGGGGGAAAAAATTCACCCCTCCACTTT
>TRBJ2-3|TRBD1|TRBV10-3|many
CAISESDRVDTQYF
TGTGCCATCAGTGAGTCGGACAGGGTGGATACGCAGTATTTT
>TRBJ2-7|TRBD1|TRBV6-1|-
CASRRQGVGEQYF
TGTGCCAGCAGAAGACAGGGGGTCGGCGAGCAGTACTTC
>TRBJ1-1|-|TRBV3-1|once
CASSYQREAFF
TGTGCCAGCAGCTATCAGCGAGAAGCTTTCTTT
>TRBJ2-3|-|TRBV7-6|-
CASSLDSPTLVGTDTQYF
TGTGCCAGCAGCTTAGATTCACCTACCCTAGTAGGGACAGATACGCAGTATTTT
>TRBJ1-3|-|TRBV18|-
CASLPEYGNTIYF
TGTGCCAGCCTACCAGAGTATGGAAACACCATATATTTT